The rows below give T cell receptor beta chains drawn from one sample of a study of T cell changes during pregnancy in multiple sclerosis. Assay: immunoSEQ multiplex PCR; the TCRdb copy retains only in-frame clones and omits some. The table has some 64,000 clones, around 91% seen once. Sequences were derived from peripheral blood, sampled in the second trimester of pregnancy. Source of these receptors: a female donor in good health, enrolled as a control in a pregnancy study. CDR3s include the opening cysteine and the closing phenylalanine or tryptophan. The D gene is left open where the match is weak. Not every row has a clone size; where given, it reads once, few, many or a size class.

size: once
D: NA
V: TRBV14
J: TRBJ1-4
CDR3: CASSLTVGAEKLFF
DNA: TGTGCCAGCAGCCTCACTGTTGGGGCTGAAAAACTGTTTTTT

size: NA
D: NA
V: TRBV2
J: TRBJ2-1
CDR3: CATFVRGSDNEQFF
DNA: TGTGCCACCTTCGTCAGGGGTAGCGACAATGAGCAGTTCTTC

size: NA
D: NA
V: TRBV4-2
J: TRBJ1-2
CDR3: CASSQDLAGGGYTF
DNA: TGTGCCAGCAGCCAAGATCTGGCGGGAGGGGGCTACACCTTC

size: NA
D: NA
V: TRBV7-8
J: TRBJ2-3
CDR3: CASRHKADTQYF
DNA: TGTGCCAGCAGACACAAAGCAGATACGCAGTATTTT

size: NA
D: NA
V: TRBV28
J: TRBJ1-5
CDR3: CASSFANSGPQHF
DNA: TGTGCCAGCAGTTTCGCAAACAGTGGGCCCCAGCATTTT

size: NA
D: NA
V: TRBV6-5
J: TRBJ1-3
CDR3: CASTLGGTGNTIYF
DNA: TGTGCCAGCACCCTGGGAGGGACTGGAAACACCATATATTTT

size: NA
D: TRBD1
V: TRBV2
J: TRBJ2-5
CDR3: CASAGGAGQETQYF
DNA: TGTGCCAGCGCAGGGGGCGCAGGGCAAGAGACCCAGTACTTC

size: once
D: NA
V: TRBV6-5
J: TRBJ2-7
CDR3: CASSPQLVSGEQYF
DNA: TGTGCCAGCAGCCCTCAGTTAGTTTCAGGCGAGCAGTACTTC

size: NA
D: TRBD1
V: TRBV28
J: TRBJ1-1
CDR3: CASSFTIQGAEGTEAFF
DNA: TGTGCCAGCAGTTTCACCATACAGGGGGCGGAAGGCACTGAAGCTTTCTTT

size: NA
D: NA
V: TRBV2
J: TRBJ1-1
CDR3: CASSDKQLNTEAFF
DNA: TGTGCCAGCAGTGACAAACAGTTGAACACTGAAGCTTTCTTT

size: NA
D: NA
V: TRBV5-1
J: TRBJ2-5
CDR3: CASSVGQSQETQYF
DNA: TGCGCCAGCAGCGTTGGACAGTCCCAAGAGACCCAGTACTTC

size: NA
D: TRBD1
V: TRBV5-1
J: TRBJ1-1
CDR3: CASSTEGAWTEAFF
DNA: TGCGCCAGCAGCACCGAGGGGGCATGGACTGAAGCTTTCTTT

size: once
D: NA
V: TRBV9
J: TRBJ2-7
CDR3: CASSVAVTGEQYF
DNA: TGTGCCAGCAGCGTAGCAGTTACGGGCGAGCAGTACTTC

size: NA
D: NA
V: TRBV19
J: TRBJ2-6
CDR3: CASSIDTGTGANVLTF
DNA: TGTGCCAGTAGTATAGATACCGGGACAGGGGCCAACGTCCTGACTTTC

size: NA
D: NA
V: TRBV21-1
J: TRBJ2-3
CDR3: CASSKGGTSGKGTDTQYF
DNA: TGTGCCAGCAGCAAAGGGGGGACTAGCGGGAAAGGCACAGATACGCAGTATTTT

size: NA
D: NA
V: TRBV6-4
J: TRBJ1-2
CDR3: CASSDGTTYGYTF
DNA: TGTGCCAGCAGTGACGGGACAACCTATGGCTACACCTTC

size: NA
D: TRBD2
V: TRBV15
J: TRBJ2-1
CDR3: CATSSPGTSSYNEQFF
DNA: TGTGCCACCAGCTCTCCCGGGACTAGCTCCTACAATGAGCAGTTCTTC

size: NA
D: NA
V: TRBV18
J: TRBJ1-1
CDR3: CASSPGRANTEAFF
DNA: TGTGCCAGCTCCCCGGGGAGGGCGAACACTGAAGCTTTCTTT

size: NA
D: TRBD2
V: TRBV27
J: TRBJ2-7
CDR3: CASSPISREITYEQYF
DNA: TGTGCCAGCAGTCCGATCTCGCGGGAGATAACCTACGAGCAGTACTTC

size: NA
D: NA
V: TRBV14
J: TRBJ2-3
CDR3: CASSQGRSPQYF
DNA: TGTGCCAGCAGCCAAGGTCGGTCCCCGCAGTATTTT

size: NA
D: NA
V: TRBV15
J: TRBJ1-4
CDR3: CATTTLGREKLFF
DNA: TGTGCCACCACCACCCTCGGGAGGGAAAAACTGTTTTTT

size: NA
D: TRBD1
V: TRBV6-5
J: TRBJ1-3
CDR3: CASRPSGGSGNTIYF
DNA: TGTGCCAGCAGGCCGTCAGGGGGCTCTGGAAACACCATATATTTT

size: NA
D: NA
V: TRBV25-1
J: TRBJ1-1
CDR3: CASSELAGVNTEAFF
DNA: TGTGCCAGCAGTGAATTAGCGGGCGTGAACACTGAAGCTTTCTTT

size: NA
D: TRBD1
V: TRBV13
J: TRBJ1-4
CDR3: CASSPDRGNNEKLFF
DNA: TGTGCCAGCAGCCCCGACAGGGGGAATAATGAAAAACTGTTTTTT

size: NA
D: NA
V: TRBV6-5
J: TRBJ1-3
CDR3: CASRERDIENTIYF
DNA: TGTGCCAGCAGAGAAAGGGACATCGAAAACACCATATATTTT

size: NA
D: NA
V: TRBV6-1
J: TRBJ2-1
CDR3: CASSRQGGSYNEQFF
DNA: TGTGCCAGCAGTCGGCAGGGTGGATCCTACAATGAGCAGTTCTTC

size: once
D: NA
V: TRBV7-9
J: TRBJ2-2
CDR3: CASSFLGAPNTGELFF
DNA: TGTGCCAGCAGCTTCCTAGGGGCACCGAACACCGGGGAGCTGTTTTTT

size: once
D: TRBD2
V: TRBV4-2
J: TRBJ2-7
CDR3: CASSPQVAGVGGSYEQYF
DNA: TGTGCCAGCAGCCCCCAGGTAGCGGGAGTTGGGGGCTCCTACGAGCAGTACTTC

size: NA
D: NA
V: TRBV9
J: TRBJ2-1
CDR3: CASSPYPRAYNEQFF
DNA: TGTGCCAGCAGCCCTTACCCGAGAGCATACAATGAGCAGTTCTTC

size: NA
D: TRBD2
V: TRBV28
J: TRBJ2-7
CDR3: CASTLAGPGGEQYF
DNA: TGTGCCAGTACTCTAGCGGGACCAGGTGGGGAGCAGTACTTC

size: NA
D: NA
V: TRBV10-3
J: TRBJ2-5
CDR3: CAIRPGLQETQYF
DNA: TGTGCCATCAGACCCGGGTTACAAGAGACCCAGTACTTC

size: NA
D: TRBD1
V: TRBV7-6
J: TRBJ1-3
CDR3: CASSLATGASGNTIYF
DNA: TGTGCCAGCAGCTTAGCGACAGGGGCTAGTGGAAACACCATATATTTT

size: NA
D: NA
V: TRBV23-1
J: TRBJ1-4
CDR3: CASSQSGATSKLFF
DNA: TGCGCCAGCAGTCAATCGGGAGCTACGTCAAAACTGTTTTTT

size: NA
D: TRBD2
V: TRBV6-6
J: TRBJ2-1
CDR3: CASSGLAAYNEQFF
DNA: TGTGCCAGCAGCGGACTAGCCGCCTACAATGAGCAGTTCTTC

size: NA
D: NA
V: TRBV5-4
J: TRBJ1-2
CDR3: CASRYREPGNYGYTF
DNA: TGTGCCAGCCGCTATCGGGAGCCCGGCAACTATGGCTACACCTTC

size: many
D: TRBD1
V: TRBV2
J: TRBJ1-5
CDR3: CASSLGTVSNQPQHF
DNA: TGTGCCAGCAGCTTAGGGACAGTGAGCAATCAGCCCCAGCATTTT

size: NA
D: TRBD1
V: TRBV27
J: TRBJ2-2
CDR3: CASSWDRGPGELFF
DNA: TGTGCCAGCAGTTGGGACAGGGGGCCCGGGGAGCTGTTTTTT

size: few
D: NA
V: TRBV11-1
J: TRBJ1-6
CDR3: CASSLVTDTASPLHF
DNA: TGTGCCAGCAGCTTAGTTACAGACACAGCTTCACCCCTCCACTTT

size: once
D: NA
V: TRBV2
J: TRBJ2-1
CDR3: CASSEALQGQKQFF
DNA: TGTGCCAGCAGTGAAGCGCTTCAGGGGCAAAAGCAGTTCTTC

size: NA
D: NA
V: TRBV7-2
J: TRBJ2-2
CDR3: CASSLKAVGELFF
DNA: TGTGCCAGCAGCCTAAAGGCGGTCGGGGAGCTGTTTTTT

size: NA
D: NA
V: TRBV27
J: TRBJ2-4
CDR3: CASSLRERNIQYF
DNA: TGTGCCAGCAGTTTACGTGAGAGGAACATTCAGTACTTC

size: NA
D: TRBD1
V: TRBV28
J: TRBJ2-7
CDR3: CASSGAMTGGHEQYF
DNA: TGTGCCAGCAGTGGGGCGATGACAGGGGGCCACGAGCAGTACTTC

size: few
D: NA
V: TRBV15
J: TRBJ2-7
CDR3: CATRRQVTTYEQYF
DNA: TGTGCCACCAGACGACAGGTCACGACTTACGAGCAGTACTTC

size: NA
D: TRBD1
V: TRBV28
J: TRBJ1-4
CDR3: CASSPGGTNEKLFF
DNA: TGTGCCAGCAGTCCAGGGGGAACTAATGAAAAACTGTTTTTT

size: NA
D: NA
V: TRBV12-5
J: TRBJ2-1
CDR3: CASGLVLASSYNEQFF
DNA: TGTGCTAGTGGTTTGGTTCTAGCGAGCTCCTACAATGAGCAGTTCTTC

size: once
D: NA
V: TRBV19
J: TRBJ1-6
CDR3: CASSIDLSSYNSPLHF
DNA: TGTGCCAGTAGTATTGACTTAAGCTCCTATAATTCACCCCTCCACTTT

size: NA
D: NA
V: TRBV30
J: TRBJ1-5
CDR3: CAWSPWGSGQPQHF
DNA: TGTGCCTGGAGTCCTTGGGGCAGTGGGCAGCCCCAGCATTTT

size: NA
D: NA
V: TRBV30
J: TRBJ1-1
CDR3: CAWNRAGNTEAFF
DNA: TGTGCCTGGAACCGCGCGGGGAACACTGAAGCTTTCTTT

size: NA
D: TRBD1
V: TRBV10-2
J: TRBJ2-2
CDR3: CACKGQGKTGELFF
DNA: TGCGCCTGCAAGGGACAGGGAAAAACCGGGGAGCTGTTTTTT

size: NA
D: TRBD2
V: TRBV11-2
J: TRBJ2-7
CDR3: CASSGGRASYEQYF
DNA: TGTGCCAGCTCCGGCGGGAGGGCCTCCTACGAGCAGTACTTC

size: few
D: NA
V: TRBV6-1
J: TRBJ1-1
CDR3: CASTRLRTEAFF
DNA: TGTGCCAGCACCCGACTCCGCACTGAAGCTTTCTTT

size: NA
D: NA
V: TRBV5-1
J: TRBJ2-7
CDR3: CASSQPPASPQGDYGGYEQYF
DNA: TGCGCCAGCAGCCAACCACCAGCCAGCCCTCAAGGGGATTACGGCGGCTACGAGCAGTACTTC

size: NA
D: TRBD2
V: TRBV10-3
J: TRBJ2-7
CDR3: CAISEPPSGSYEQYF
DNA: TGTGCCATCAGTGAGCCACCCAGCGGGAGCTACGAGCAGTACTTC

size: NA
D: NA
V: TRBV30
J: TRBJ2-7
CDR3: CAWSNRFRPYEQYF
DNA: TGTGCCTGGAGTAACAGGTTCCGCCCCTACGAGCAGTACTTC

size: NA
D: TRBD1
V: TRBV10-2
J: TRBJ1-2
CDR3: CASSLQGAYGYTF
DNA: TGCGCCAGCAGTTTACAGGGGGCCTATGGCTACACCTTC

size: NA
D: NA
V: TRBV27
J: TRBJ1-2
CDR3: CASSLLGRDGTLYGYTF
DNA: TGTGCCAGCAGTTTATTAGGGCGGGACGGGACCCTCTATGGCTACACCTTC

size: NA
D: TRBD1
V: TRBV7-8
J: TRBJ2-3
CDR3: CASSAGTGPDTQYF
DNA: TGTGCCAGCAGCGCCGGGACAGGGCCAGATACGCAGTATTTT

size: NA
D: TRBD2
V: TRBV15
J: TRBJ2-3
CDR3: CATSRELAGGPDTQYF
DNA: TGTGCCACCAGCAGAGAGCTAGCGGGGGGGCCAGATACGCAGTATTTT

size: once
D: NA
V: TRBV7-9
J: TRBJ1-3
CDR3: CASSLGSSGNTIYF
DNA: TGTGCCAGCAGCTTAGGTAGCTCTGGAAACACCATATATTTT